This T cell receptor beta chain comes out of a study of PD-1 blockade in mismatch repair-deficient tumors. Overall study: Patients had approximately 11 mismatch repair-deficient cancer types, all previously treated and progressing. Study observations and caveats: Rapid post-treatment expansion, then contraction, generally preceding radiologic response, marked tumor-resident clones.

This CDR3 has 15 amino acids. From germline, CDR1 is MDHEN and CDR2 SYDVKM. V was pared by 5 bases and J by 5 bases, with 15 bases between. Clones were read by immunoSEQ multiplex PCR, and TCRdb kept only the in-frame ones, dropping some. Counted here are over 100,000 clones, over 65% occurring once; the ten biggest clones make up 4% to 5%. In regard to this clone: Its antigen is not known.

The chain has TRBV28 and TRBJ1-4; possibly TRBD1 for D (6 bases). The sequences come from peripheral blood, collected more than 58 weeks after starting pembrolizumab. The TCR was taken from an adult with mismatch repair-deficient cancer. The CDR3 loop is CASSATGLGNEKLFF. CDR3 nucleotide sequence: TGTGCCAGCAGTGCTACAGGGTTGGGGAATGAAAAACTGTTTTTT.